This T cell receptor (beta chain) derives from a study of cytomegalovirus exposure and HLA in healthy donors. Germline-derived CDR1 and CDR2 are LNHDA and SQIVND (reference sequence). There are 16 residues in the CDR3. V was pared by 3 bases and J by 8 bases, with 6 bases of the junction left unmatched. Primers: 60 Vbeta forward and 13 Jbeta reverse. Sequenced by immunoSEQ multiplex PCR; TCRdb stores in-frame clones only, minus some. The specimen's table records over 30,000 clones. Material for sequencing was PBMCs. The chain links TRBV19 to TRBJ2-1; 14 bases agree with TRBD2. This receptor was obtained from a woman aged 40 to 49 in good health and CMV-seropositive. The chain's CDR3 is CASSILTSGRAYEQFF. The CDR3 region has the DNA TGTGCCAGTAGTATTCTGACTAGCGGGAGGGCTTATGAGCAGTTCTTC.